This T cell receptor (beta chain) was sequenced in a study of CD8+CD57+ T cells in acquired aplastic anemia. Across the study: Each DNA sample taken from sorted CD4+ and CD8+ cells came to about 3.4 ug on average.

All sequencing subjects had displayed CD8+CD57+ cell expansion on flow cytometry. There was no therapy given to any patient before the blood sampling took place. The use of genomic DNA as template underpinned the TCR beta VDJ and CDR3 profiling. Each CDR3 protein is one row after TCRdb ran MiXCR on the reads. Of 450,000 to 600,000 distinct CDR3 sequences listed, under 40% are singletons. Germline CDR1 DFQATT, CDR2 SNEGSKA (reference sequence). This CDR3 comprises 15 residues. Trimming shortened V by 0 bases and J by 0 bases, and 10 bases separated the two germline ends. Study-wide results and caveats: Approximately 30 CD8+ CDR3 sequences were shared between patients and controls. Patients showed no significant difference from controls in CD8+ Simpson's diversity.

As for this clonotype: As yet, its antigen is unknown.

The chain combines TRBV20-1 with TRBJ2-3; no firm D call. This sequence originates from a human donor with aplastic anemia. Sequencing was done on a sample of sorted CD4+, CD8+, or CD8+CD57+ T cells (not recorded which) from PBMCs. CDR3 nucleotide sequence: TGCAGTGCTAGAGATCCCGGAATCAGCACAGATACGCAGTATTTT. The encoded protein is CSARDPGISTDTQYF.